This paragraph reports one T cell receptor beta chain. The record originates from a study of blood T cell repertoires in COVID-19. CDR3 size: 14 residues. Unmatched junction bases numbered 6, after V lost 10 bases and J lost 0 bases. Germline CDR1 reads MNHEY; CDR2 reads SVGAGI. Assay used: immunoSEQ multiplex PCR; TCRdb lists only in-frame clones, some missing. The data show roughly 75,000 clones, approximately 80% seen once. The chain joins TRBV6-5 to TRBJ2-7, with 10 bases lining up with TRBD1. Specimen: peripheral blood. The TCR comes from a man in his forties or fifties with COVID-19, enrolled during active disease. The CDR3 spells CATMGQGPSYEQYF. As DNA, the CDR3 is TGTGCCACTATGGGACAGGGGCCCTCCTACGAGCAGTACTTC.